These T cell receptor beta chains were read from a single sample in a study of Ad26.COV2.S vaccination and SARS-CoV-2 variants. Sequencing was performed with immunoSEQ multiplex PCR; in TCRdb, only in-frame clones are kept and a portion is missing. This table holds 350,000 to 600,000 clones, 70% to 90% found once. Sequencing used peripheral blood, obtained in a trial of Ad26.COV2.S vaccine versus placebo. These receptor sequences come from a person between 18 and 60 years old who received the Ad26.COV2.S COVID-19 vaccine or a placebo. Each CDR3 is given with its conserved first and last residue. A D gene is named only where the DNA matches it firmly. A row's size may be missing; if present it is once, few, many or a size class.

cdr3_aa	cdr3_nt	v_call	cdr3_length	clone_size	j_call	d_call
CASSFTSGRSYEQYF	TGTGCCAGCAGCTTCACTAGCGGGAGGTCCTACGAGCAGTACTTC	TRBV7-8	15	NA	TRBJ2-7	TRBD2
CASSISGGAISTDTQYF	TGTGCCAGTAGTATTAGCGGGGGGGCCATCAGCACAGATACGCAGTATTTT	TRBV19	17	once	TRBJ2-3	TRBD2
CASSPRAGVGNEQFF	TGTGCCAGCAGCCCCAGAGCGGGAGTCGGAAATGAGCAGTTCTTC	TRBV7-3	15	once	TRBJ2-1	TRBD2
CASSSPLVWDRGLYNEQFF	TGTGCCAGCAGCTCCCCCTTGGTATGGGACAGGGGGCTCTACAATGAGCAGTTCTTC	TRBV21-1	19	NA	TRBJ2-1	NA
CASRNSRVTYEQYF	TGTGCCAGCAGGAATAGCAGGGTGACTTACGAGCAGTACTTC	TRBV28	14	NA	TRBJ2-7	NA
CASSPGPVSYEQYF	TGTGCCAGCAGCCCGGGACCGGTCTCCTACGAGCAGTACTTC	TRBV9	14	NA	TRBJ2-7	NA
CASSLPTSGGAGEQFF	TGTGCCAGCAGCTTACCCACTAGCGGGGGGGCCGGTGAGCAGTTCTTC	TRBV7-8	16	NA	TRBJ2-1	TRBD2
CASSRGDGTDTQYF	TGTGCCAGCAGCCGCGGGGACGGCACAGATACGCAGTATTTT	TRBV7-8	14	NA	TRBJ2-3	NA
CASSSSRVRSSYEQYF	TGTGCCAGCAGCTCATCCCGGGTCCGGAGCTCCTACGAGCAGTACTTC	TRBV11-1	16	once	TRBJ2-7	NA
CASSQMGFPEAFF	TGCGCCAGCAGCCAAATGGGGTTCCCTGAAGCTTTCTTT	TRBV4-1	13	NA	TRBJ1-1	NA
CATYPSGNYEQYF	TGTGCCACCTACCCTAGCGGGAACTACGAGCAGTACTTC	TRBV24-1	13	once	TRBJ2-7	TRBD2
CSASRGRATGGYTF	TGCAGTGCTAGTCGAGGTAGAGCCACGGGTGGCTACACCTTC	TRBV20-1	14	NA	TRBJ1-2	NA
CASSVTPLAGGLNNEQFF	TGTGCCAGCAGCGTAACCCCACTTGCGGGGGGTTTGAACAATGAGCAGTTCTTC	TRBV9	18	NA	TRBJ2-1	TRBD2
CAWSPNRGEKLFF	TGTGCCTGGAGTCCAAATAGAGGGGAAAAACTGTTTTTT	TRBV30	13	NA	TRBJ1-4	NA
CASRPGTSAYNEQFF	TGTGCCAGCAGACCCGGGACTAGCGCCTACAATGAGCAGTTCTTC	TRBV6-5	15	NA	TRBJ2-1	TRBD2
CASRVTSNSPLHF	TGTGCCAGCAGGGTAACCTCGAATTCACCCCTCCACTTT	TRBV6-5	13	once	TRBJ1-6	NA
CATSDNRVSQPQHF	TGTGCCACCAGTGACAACAGGGTTAGCCAGCCCCAGCATTTT	TRBV24-1	14	NA	TRBJ1-5	NA
CASSQRLANEQYF	TGTGCCAGCAGCCAACGACTAGCGAACGAGCAGTACTTC	TRBV14	13	NA	TRBJ2-7	TRBD2
CASSPQGTANEQFF	TGTGCCAGCAGCCCACAAGGGACGGCAAATGAGCAGTTCTTC	TRBV7-2	14	NA	TRBJ2-1	NA
CATRQGPSTDTQYF	TGTGCCACTCGACAGGGCCCCAGCACAGATACGCAGTATTTT	TRBV2	14	few	TRBJ2-3	TRBD1
CASGTDRANTEAFF	TGTGCCAGTGGAACCGACAGGGCGAACACTGAAGCTTTCTTT	TRBV19	14	NA	TRBJ1-1	TRBD1
CASSQEASGGMETQYF	TGTGCCAGCAGCCAAGAGGCTAGCGGGGGGATGGAGACCCAGTACTTC	TRBV3-1/TRBV3-2	16	NA	TRBJ2-5	TRBD2
CASNGGVTAYEQYF	TGTGCCAGCAATGGAGGGGTGACTGCCTACGAGCAGTACTTC	TRBV11-3	14	NA	TRBJ2-7	NA
CASSARDIPGETQYF	TGTGCCAGCAGCGCAAGGGACATCCCTGGGGAGACCCAGTACTTC	TRBV7-8	15	NA	TRBJ2-5	NA
CATSDRGRDSVDEQFF	TGTGCCACCAGTGACCGGGGCCGCGATAGTGTCGATGAGCAGTTCTTC	TRBV24-1	16	NA	TRBJ2-1	NA
CASSPGYAGGPDTQYF	TGCGCCAGCAGCCCCGGATACGCGGGAGGCCCCGATACGCAGTATTTT	TRBV5-1	16	few	TRBJ2-3	TRBD2
CASSGQGDYEQYF	TGTGCCAGCAGCGGGCAGGGGGACTACGAGCAGTACTTC	TRBV2	13	NA	TRBJ2-7	TRBD1
CASSSRGDTQYF	TGTGCCAGCAGCTCGCGGGGTGATACGCAGTATTTT	TRBV3-1/TRBV3-2	12	NA	TRBJ2-3	NA
CSVEDLVSNTEAFF	TGCAGCGTTGAAGATCTAGTGTCGAACACTGAAGCTTTCTTT	TRBV29-1	14	once	TRBJ1-1	NA
CASSPLDSNQPQHF	TGTGCCAGCTCACCTCTGGATAGCAATCAGCCCCAGCATTTT	TRBV18	14	NA	TRBJ1-5	NA
CASSIAGAALGGEQFF	TGTGCCAGTAGTATAGCGGGGGCTGCCTTGGGTGGTGAGCAGTTCTTC	TRBV19	16	few	TRBJ2-1	NA
CASSYLYGGYTF	TGTGCCAGCAGTTACTTATATGGGGGCTACACCTTC	TRBV6-6	12	NA	TRBJ1-2	NA
CASSLGTSGTYEQYF	TGCGCCAGCAGCTTGGGGACTAGCGGGACCTACGAGCAGTACTTC	TRBV5-1	15	NA	TRBJ2-7	TRBD2
CASSQGGTAPQGQPQHF	TGTGCCAGCAGCCAAGGTGGGACAGCGCCTCAGGGGCAGCCCCAGCATTTT	TRBV3-1/TRBV3-2	17	once	TRBJ1-5	TRBD1
CASSVDRGGGGAFF	TGTGCCAGCAGCGTAGATCGAGGGGGCGGCGGAGCTTTCTTT	TRBV9	14	NA	TRBJ1-1	TRBD1
CASSDRFGSYNEQFF	TGTGCCAGTAGCGACAGGTTTGGGTCCTACAATGAGCAGTTCTTC	TRBV19	15	NA	TRBJ2-1	NA
CASSVEANTEAFF	TGCGCCAGCAGCGTAGAAGCGAACACTGAAGCTTTCTTT	TRBV5-1	13	NA	TRBJ1-1	NA
CASSVVPAGGSYNEQFF	TGTGCCAGCAGCGTAGTACCGGCGGGGGGCTCCTACAATGAGCAGTTCTTC	TRBV9	17	NA	TRBJ2-1	TRBD2
CASSLLGEQYF	TGTGCCAGCAGTTTACTAGGCGAGCAGTACTTC	TRBV12-3/TRBV12-4	11	once	TRBJ2-7	NA
CATPGAGGGDTQYF	TGTGCCACCCCGGGGGCGGGAGGTGGTGATACGCAGTATTTT	TRBV7-9	14	NA	TRBJ2-3	TRBD2
CASSSQGPGTEAFF	TGTGCCAGCAGCTCACAGGGGCCCGGGACTGAAGCTTTCTTT	TRBV7-9	14	NA	TRBJ1-1	TRBD1
CASSIDRNSNQPQHF	TGTGCCAGTAGTATAGACAGAAATAGCAATCAGCCCCAGCATTTT	TRBV19	15	few	TRBJ1-5	NA
CASSPSVGGVNYGYTF	TGTGCCAGCTCACCAAGCGTAGGGGGGGTCAACTATGGCTACACCTTC	TRBV18	16	NA	TRBJ1-2	NA
CASSLGTSGGEQYF	TGTGCCAGCAGTTTAGGGACTAGCGGGGGGGAGCAGTACTTC	TRBV27	14	NA	TRBJ2-7	TRBD2
CASSPSGETQYF	TGTGCCAGCTCACCCTCTGGAGAGACCCAGTACTTC	TRBV18	12	NA	TRBJ2-5	NA
CASSLLAGEQFF	TGTGCCAGCAGCTTACTAGCAGGTGAGCAGTTCTTC	TRBV3-1/TRBV3-2	12	NA	TRBJ2-1	NA
CASSFRNQPQHF	TGTGCCAGCAGTTTCCGCAATCAGCCCCAGCATTTT	TRBV12-3/TRBV12-4	12	NA	TRBJ1-5	NA
CASSQPGLSSDTQYF	TGTGCCAGCAGCCAACCGGGACTAAGCTCAGATACGCAGTATTTT	TRBV4-2	15	NA	TRBJ2-3	TRBD2